This passage covers 8 T cell receptor beta chains from one sample sequenced in a study of prognosis after radiotherapy for stage I lung cancer. Two-round multiplex PCR, the amplification method, yielded TCR beta CDR3 from genomic DNA. During first-round PCR, primers specific to each TRBV and TRBJ gene were used. TCRdb used MiXCR to reprocess the multiplex PCR reads, holding one entry per CDR3 protein. The sample lists under 55,000 distinct CDR3 sequences, 30% to 35% occurring once. The specimen was PBMCs, collected before or after stereotactic body radiation therapy (not recorded which). Every receptor here comes from a donor aged 50 or older with non-small cell lung cancer.

The chain employs TRBV30 and TRBJ1-6, with 8 bases identical to TRBD1. V lost 5 bases to trimming and J lost 10 bases; unmatched junction nucleotides: 7. In germline, CDR1 is GTSNPN, CDR2 SVGIG (reference sequence). CDR3 size: 13 residues. Here the CDR3 DNA reads TGTGCCTGGGAGGGGACAGGCCCCTCACCCCTCCACTTT. Translating it yields CAWEGTGPSPLHF.

At least ten counts were recorded for this clonotype. V usage is TRBV5-1 and J usage is TRBJ2-1; 11 nucleotides match TRBD2. CDR3 size: 16 residues. With 0 bases clipped from V and 10 bases from J, the junction kept 9 bases outside the gene matches. Germline-derived CDR1 and CDR2 are SGHRS and YFSETQ. CDR3 sequence (DNA): TGCGCCAGCAGCTTGGGGGGACTAGCGGTCTCGGGGGAGCAGTTCTTC. Residues: CASSLGGLAVSGEQFF. The whole variable domain, remainder taken from reference TRBV5-1 and TRBJ2-1, is KAGVTQTPRYLIKTRGQQVTLSCSPISGHRSVSWYQQTPGQGLQFLFEYFSETQRNKGNFPGRFSGRQFSNSRSEMNVSTLELGDSALYLCASSLGGLAVSGEQFFGPGTRLTVL.

The rearrangement joins TRBV11-3 to TRBJ1-3, with 7 bases fitting TRBD1. V shed 5 bases and J 4 bases; nucleotides not matched to a gene: 8. The CDR3 contains 15 residues. The germline V gene has CDR1 SGHNT and CDR2 YENEEA. The CDR3 loop reads CASSVLQGLGNTIYF. DNA for the CDR3: TGTGCCAGCAGCGTACTACAGGGGCTCGGAAACACCATATATTTT.

The sample holds many counts of this clonotype. This CDR3 is CASYSLAGGQETQYF. CDR3 in DNA: TGTGCCAGCTACTCTCTAGCGGGAGGTCAAGAGACCCAGTACTTC. J is TRBJ2-5 and V is TRBV28; 11 positions agree with TRBD2. The germline gives CDR1 MDHEN, CDR2 SYDVKM. The CDR3 loop spans 15 amino acids. V was pared by 8 bases and J by 2 bases, with 7 bases of the junction left unmatched.

This clonotype appeared many times. The rearrangement uses TRBV20-1 and TRBJ1-5, with unresolved D. This CDR3 region has 12 residues. The V end lost 0 bases, the J end lost 7 bases, and 7 bases lay between the germline ends. Germline values: CDR1 DFQATT, CDR2 SNEGSKA (reference sequence). The CDR3 nucleotides are TGCAGTGCTAGAGATGCGGGACAGCCCCAGCATTTT. As protein: CSARDAGQPQHF.

There are many counts of this clonotype. This chain joins TRBV7-2 and TRBJ2-7; D could derive from TRBD1 or TRBD2 (5 bases each). This CDR3 is built from 15 residues. Germline loops: CDR1 SGHTA, CDR2 FQGNSA. V was pared by 4 bases and J by 4 bases, with 17 bases between. CDR3 protein: CASSSGMGVSYEQYF. As DNA, the CDR3 is TGTGCCAGCAGCTCAGGGATGGGAGTCAGTTACGAGCAGTACTTC. Full variable domain (rest looked up from reference TRBV7-2 and TRBJ2-7): GAGVSQSPSNKVTEKGKDVELRCDPISGHTALYWYRQSLGQGLEFLIYFQGNSAPDKSGLPSDRFSAERTGGSVSTLTIQRTQQEDSAVYLCASSSGMGVSYEQYFGPGTRLTVT.

This clonotype is judged medium-sized. V is TRBV20-1 and J is TRBJ2-1, with D maybe TRBD2 (6 bases). The CDR3 extends over 15 amino acids. V was shortened by 0 bases and J by 1 base, with 10 bases between the two germline ends. The germline V gene encodes CDR1 DFQATT and CDR2 SNEGSKA (reference sequence). In nucleotides, the CDR3 is TGCAGTGCTAGAGATAGGCGGGGTTCCTACAATGAGCAGTTCTTC. It yields the protein CSARDRRGSYNEQFF.

The chain has TRBV12-3 or TRBV12-4 and TRBJ2-6; D is uncertain. This CDR3 comprises 13 residues. V was clipped by 4 bases and J by 4 bases, with 5 bases between them. CDR3 in amino acids: CASSSWGANVLTF. The CDR3 DNA sequence: TGTGCCAGCAGTTCCTGGGGGGCCAACGTCCTGACTTTC.